The 17 T cell receptor beta chains reported below all come from one sample, sequenced in a study of shared clonotypes between healthy human individuals. The protocol was immunoSEQ multiplex PCR, while the TCRdb copy is restricted to in-frame clones and leaves out a portion. The data contain approximately 2.4 million clones, almost 96% of them seen just once; the ten biggest clones take up 0.1% to 0.15%. Specimen: naive CD4+ T cells sorted from blood. Subset here: CD45RA+ positively selected. The source of these receptors is a man between 18 and 29 years old in good health.

The gene calls are TRBV7-6 and TRBJ2-2, with D unclear. Trimming shortened V by 3 bases and J by 6 bases, and 11 bases separated the two germline ends. CDR1 and CDR2 (germline): SGHVS, FNYEAQ. The CDR3 loop spans 14 amino acids. CDR3 residues: CASSFSTASGELFF. The CDR3 DNA reads as TGTGCCAGCAGCTTCTCGACCGCTTCCGGGGAGCTGTTTTTT.

In this sample, this clone turned up once. The genes are TRBV5-4 and TRBJ1-6; a weak D match, TRBD1 (6 bases). The germline gives CDR1 SGHNT, CDR2 YYREEE (reference sequence). The CDR3 extends over 14 amino acids. Trimming shortened V by 7 bases and J by 4 bases, and 12 bases separated the two germline ends. In nucleotides, the CDR3 is TGTGCCAGCGGGGGGGGCCCATATAATTCACCCCTCCACTTT. Translation gives CASGGGPYNSPLHF. Variable domain in full (rest from reference TRBV5-4 and TRBJ1-6): ETGVTQSPTHLIKTRGQQVTLRCSSQSGHNTVSWYQQALGQGPQFIFQYYREEENGRGNFPPRFSGLQFPNYSSELNVNALELDDSALYLCASGGGPYNSPLHFGNGTRLTVT.

This chain uses TRBV19 with TRBJ2-7; 9 bases line up with TRBD1. The V and J ends lost 6 bases and 5 bases, in that order; junction bases with no gene match: 8. From germline, CDR1 is LNHDA and CDR2 SQIVND (reference sequence). This CDR3 spans 14 amino acids. CDR3 region: CASREPGQGHEQYF. CDR3 in DNA: TGTGCCAGTAGGGAACCGGGACAGGGACACGAGCAGTACTTC. Using reference TRBV19 and TRBJ2-7 for the parts outside the CDR3, the full variable domain is DGGITQSPKYLFRKEGQNVTLSCEQNLNHDAMYWYRQDPGQGLRLIYYSQIVNDFQKGDIAEGYSVSREKKESFPLTVTSAQKNPTAFYLCASREPGQGHEQYFGPGTRLTVT.

A remark on this clone: Different DNA sequences within this sample yield the same CDR3. This sequence joins TRBV7-2 and TRBJ2-2; no definite D call. The V gene lost 4 bases and the J gene lost 3 bases, with 3 bases spanning the gap. Germline CDR1 reads SGHTA; CDR2 reads FQGNSA. CDR3 length: 12 residues. The CDR3 DNA is TGTGCCAGCAGCTCATACACCGGGGAGCTGTTTTTT. Amino acid sequence: CASSSYTGELFF. The full variable domain, in which reference TRBV7-2 and TRBJ2-2 provide the parts outside the CDR3, is GAGVSQSPSNKVTEKGKDVELRCDPISGHTALYWYRQSLGQGLEFLIYFQGNSAPDKSGLPSDRFSAERTGGSVSTLTIQRTQQEDSAVYLCASSSYTGELFFGEGSRLTVL.

Remarks on this clone: Other DNA variants within this sample encode the same CDR3. The chain employs TRBV27 and TRBJ2-5; D might be TRBD1 (6 bases). V was shortened by 2 bases and J by 5 bases, with 12 bases between the two germline ends. The CDR3 is made up of 14 amino acids. Germline V gives CDR1 MNHEY, CDR2 SMNVEV (reference sequence). The CDR3 coding sequence is TGTGCCAGCAGTTTACAGGGGATTGGGGAGACCCAGTACTTC. Its protein product is CASSLQGIGETQYF.

The rearrangement joins TRBV30 to TRBJ1-4; D may be TRBD1 (5 bases). The length of the CDR3 is 16 residues. V was pared by 2 bases and J by 5 bases, with 18 bases between. The germline V gene has CDR1 GTSNPN and CDR2 SVGIG (reference sequence). CDR3: CAWSFLEAGKNEKLFF. Here the CDR3 DNA reads TGTGCCTGGAGTTTCCTCGAGGCAGGGAAGAATGAAAAACTGTTTTTT.

J is TRBJ2-5 and V is TRBV18, with D possibly being TRBD1 or TRBD2 (5 bases each). Trimming pared 6 bases from V and 5 bases from J, leaving 22 bases between. The length of the CDR3 is 16 residues. CDR1 is KGHSH, CDR2 LQKENI, per germline. The DNA for the CDR3 is TGTGCCAGCTCGCACTCCGGGACCTCGGGCGGGGAGACCCAGTACTTC. Residues: CASSHSGTSGGETQYF.

This clone was seen once. The chain combines TRBV6-5 with TRBJ2-3; D is unresolved. Germline CDR1 MNHEY, CDR2 SVGAGI. The CDR3 is 10 amino acids. V was clipped by 8 bases and J by 8 bases, with 8 bases between them. The CDR3 sequence is CASGPGTQYF. The CDR3 DNA is TGTGCCAGCGGACCTGGTACGCAGTATTTT.

The chain employs TRBV10-1 and TRBJ2-3; D might be TRBD1 (6 bases). Looked up from germline, CDR1 is WNHNN and CDR2 is SYGVQD (reference sequence). The CDR3 runs 15 residues. Trimming left V 6 bases short and J 6 bases short, with 19 bases between. This CDR3 reads CASRKGQSQIDTQYF. CDR3 DNA sequence: TGCGCCAGCAGAAAAGGACAGTCGCAGATCGATACGCAGTATTTT.

The chain is built from TRBV7-9 and TRBJ2-2, with D perhaps matching TRBD1 (6 bases). Per germline, CDR1 SEHNR and CDR2 FQNEAQ (reference sequence). The CDR3 loop spans 16 amino acids. Trimming took off 1 base at V and 5 bases at J, with 14 bases between the two ends. As DNA, the CDR3 is TGTGCCAGCAGCTTAGGATACAGGGTTGGGACCGGGGAGCTGTTTTTT. Its translation: CASSLGYRVGTGELFF.

The rearrangement links TRBV2 to TRBJ1-6; 7 bases agree with TRBD1. CDR3 size: 13 residues. Germline values: CDR1 SNHLY, CDR2 FYNNEI. The V and J ends lost 7 bases and 7 bases, in that order; junction bases with no gene match: 4. The CDR3 nucleotides read TGTGCCAGCAAAGGGACAGTGAATTCACCCCTCCACTTT. The encoded protein is CASKGTVNSPLHF.

Remarks on this clone: The sample has other DNA sequences that encode this CDR3 too. The chain combines TRBV6-1 with TRBJ2-7; D is uncertain. V was cut by 6 bases and J by 3 bases, with 6 bases left in between. The CDR3 covers 11 residues. The V gene's germline CDR1 is MNHNS and CDR2 SASEGT. CDR3 region: CASSDDYEQYF. As DNA, the CDR3 is TGTGCCAGCAGCGACGACTACGAGCAGTACTTC.

This chain links TRBV7-2 with TRBJ2-3, with D tentatively TRBD1 (6 bases). The V and J ends lost 4 bases and 3 bases respectively, with 11 bases between them. The CDR3 is made up of 14 amino acids. The germline V gene encodes CDR1 SGHTA and CDR2 FQGNSA. CDR3 amino acids: CASSSAQGTDTQYF. The CDR3 DNA follows: TGTGCCAGCAGCTCTGCGCAGGGGACAGATACGCAGTATTTT.

This rearrangement joins TRBV9 to TRBJ1-5; D is unresolved. Germline V gene data show CDR1 as SGDLS and CDR2 as YYNGEE. The CDR3 contains 16 residues. Trimming removed 0 bases from V and 3 bases from J, with 13 bases in between. The CDR3 sequence: CASSVEAAEDNQPQHF. CDR3 DNA: TGTGCCAGCAGCGTAGAGGCAGCCGAGGACAATCAGCCCCAGCATTTT.

Note on this clone: Distinct nucleotide sequences in the sample also encode this CDR3. This chain connects TRBV5-1 to TRBJ2-5, with 12 bases matching TRBD2. Germline CDR1 SGHRS, CDR2 YFSETQ. This CDR3 spans 15 amino acids. The V segment lost 0 bases and the J segment 3 bases; nucleotides outside the gene matches: 0. The CDR3 reads CASSLGTSGEETQYF. CDR3 nucleotides: TGCGCCAGCAGCTTGGGGACTAGCGGGGAAGAGACCCAGTACTTC.

The gene calls are TRBV5-3 and TRBJ1-1; 7 bases agree with TRBD1. TRBV5-3 is noted as an ORF with a role that remains uncertain. This CDR3 comprises 14 residues. V lost 3 bases and J lost 3; bases outside the gene matches: 5. The CDR3 DNA reads TGTGCCAGAAGCTCCGGGACAGTGGACACTGAAGCTTTCTTT. This encodes CARSSGTVDTEAFF.

This rearrangement joins TRBV25-1 to TRBJ2-3, with TRBD1 identical over 7 bases. The V gene end was trimmed by 6 bases and the J gene end by 7 bases; junction bases not matched to a gene: 10. Germline V gene lookup returns CDR1 MGHDK and CDR2 SYGVNS. CDR3 length equals 14 residues. The CDR3: CASSPPPQGNTQYF. Here the CDR3 DNA reads TGTGCCAGCAGCCCCCCACCACAGGGGAATACGCAGTATTTT. Full variable domain (rest looked up from reference TRBV25-1 and TRBJ2-3): EADIYQTPRYLVIGTGKKITLECSQTMGHDKMYWYQQDPGMELHLIHYSYGVNSTEKGDLSSESTVSRIRTEHFPLTLESARPSHTSQYLCASSPPPQGNTQYFGPGTRLTVL.